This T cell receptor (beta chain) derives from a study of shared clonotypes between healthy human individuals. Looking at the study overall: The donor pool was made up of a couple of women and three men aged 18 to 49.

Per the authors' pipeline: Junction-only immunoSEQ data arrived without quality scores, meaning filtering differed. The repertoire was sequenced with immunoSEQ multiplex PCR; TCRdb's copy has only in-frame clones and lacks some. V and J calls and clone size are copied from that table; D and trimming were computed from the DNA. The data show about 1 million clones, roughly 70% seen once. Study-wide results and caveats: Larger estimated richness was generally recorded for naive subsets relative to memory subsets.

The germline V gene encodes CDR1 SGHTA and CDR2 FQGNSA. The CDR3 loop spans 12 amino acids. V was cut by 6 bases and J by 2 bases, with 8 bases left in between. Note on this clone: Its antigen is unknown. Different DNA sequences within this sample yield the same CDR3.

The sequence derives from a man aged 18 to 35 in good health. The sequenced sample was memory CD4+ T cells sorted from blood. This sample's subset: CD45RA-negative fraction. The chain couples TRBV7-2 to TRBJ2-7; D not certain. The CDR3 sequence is CASRSATYEQYF. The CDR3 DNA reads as TGTGCCAGCAGGAGCGCCACCTACGAGCAGTACTTC.